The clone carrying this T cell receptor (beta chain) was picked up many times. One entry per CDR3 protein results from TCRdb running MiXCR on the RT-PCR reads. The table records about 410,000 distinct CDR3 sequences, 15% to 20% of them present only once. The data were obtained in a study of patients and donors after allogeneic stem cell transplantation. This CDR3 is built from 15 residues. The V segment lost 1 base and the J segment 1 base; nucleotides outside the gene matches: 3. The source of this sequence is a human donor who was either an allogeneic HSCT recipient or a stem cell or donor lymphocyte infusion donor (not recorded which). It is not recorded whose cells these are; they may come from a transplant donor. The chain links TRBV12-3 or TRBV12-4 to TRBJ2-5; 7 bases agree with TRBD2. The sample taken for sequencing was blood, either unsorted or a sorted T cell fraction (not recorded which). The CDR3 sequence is CASSLGSSGQETQYF. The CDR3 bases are TGTGCCAGCAGTTTAGGGTCTAGCGGCCAAGAGACCCAGTACTTC.